This T cell receptor beta chain came from a study of identical twins (dated by TCRdb to 2016 to 2018). For context, the study as a whole: To test whether fetal clonotypes persist, the study used deep sequencing on TCR alpha and beta repertoires from monozygotic twins, unrelated adults of various ages, and cord blood. Replicate twin experiments were performed at different times using different library preparation protocols to rule out contamination.

Overall study outcomes, separate from this receptor: Conclusions relied on cross-sectional statistical analysis, since the same donors could not be followed over many years. Zero-insertion analyses could be partly confounded by invariant T cells such as MAIT and iNKT, though diverse VJ usage argued against such confounding for most clonotypes. Abundant cord blood beta clonotypes had fewer insertions, young adult naive repertoires showed a similar but weaker trend, and memory repertoires showed no such trend. Compared with coincidental sharing between unrelated individuals, an excess of low generation-probability sequences was observed among out-of-frame TCR alpha sequences shared between twins. In monozygotic twins, recombination models systematically underestimated out-of-frame TCR alpha sharing, but the models matched the sharing seen between unrelated individuals. The excess sharing between twins in beta out-of-frame sequences was weaker because fewer shared sequences reduced the signal-to-noise ratio.

The sample holds a few counts of this clonotype. Its antigen specificity is not known. Nothing much larger sits one base from this clone, and base qualities are not available. CDR3 length: 15 amino acids, cysteine to phenylalanine. Of all the DNA, just the CDR3 is kept, 45 bases in frame from base 1. The germline V gene yields SGHRS for CDR1 and YFSETQ for CDR2. V is pruned by 1 base and J by 6 bases, leaving 4 bases of the junction without a gene match. Libraries were built with 5' RACE. Data came from an Illumina HiSeq 2000. A universal primer binding site was added through template switching, and the final cDNA carried a unique molecular identifier so that TCR cDNA molecules could be counted accurately. Specific primers in the conserved constant-segment region were used to synthesize first-strand cDNA for the TCR alpha and beta chains. To control for contamination, every cDNA library carried two barcodes: a SMART-Mk sample barcode plus Illumina barcodes. TruSeq adapter sequences along with Illumina sample barcodes were introduced in two successive PCR steps. TCR alpha and beta cDNA libraries were sequenced on the Illumina HiSeq platform with custom primers. In the authors' own workflow: MiGEC was used to process raw reads and extract unique molecular identifiers, and MiXCR was used to find CDR3 positions. For each individual, recombination models were inferred using an EM algorithm with the repgenHMM and IGoR tools. The tcR package in R was used for shared clonotype analysis, with sharing normalized by the product of cloneset sizes. Out-of-frame nonproductive sequences were analyzed to study raw recombination free of thymic and clonal selection effects. The public reads were reprocessed in TCRdb via fastp at Q25 and MiXCR, keeping in-frame beta chains. Identical CDR3 protein sequences are pooled into one entry, listed with their most common genes and DNA. In this record, the V and J calls reflect TCRdb's handling and not the investigators' own analysis. The sample table lists fewer than 550,000 distinct CDR3 sequences, about 15% of them with a count of one. Of the sample, 0.44% falls within the top ten clones.

Every donor in the study was a healthy Caucasian. Three pairs of female monozygotic twins, all aged roughly 18 to 29 years, were included in the twin cohort. Positive isolation kits from Invitrogen were used to isolate CD4+ and CD8+ T cell populations. The sample also formed part of further work on yellow fever vaccine responses in identical twins. Per that second paper: According to the authors, the vaccine-induced T cell response in identical twins seemed to be partly convergent and partly specific to each individual. In the study, vaccine-responding T cell clones were precisely tracked in identical twins.

This chain is built from TRBV5-1 and TRBJ2-2, with 9 junctional bases fitting TRBD2. The source of this sequence is a woman younger than 30 in good health. The sequenced sample consisted of CD4+ T cells sorted from blood. CDR3 reads: CASSLSIAGAGELFF. The DNA sequence is given as TGCGCCAGCAGCTTGTCTATAGCGGGAGCCGGGGAGCTGTTTTTT.